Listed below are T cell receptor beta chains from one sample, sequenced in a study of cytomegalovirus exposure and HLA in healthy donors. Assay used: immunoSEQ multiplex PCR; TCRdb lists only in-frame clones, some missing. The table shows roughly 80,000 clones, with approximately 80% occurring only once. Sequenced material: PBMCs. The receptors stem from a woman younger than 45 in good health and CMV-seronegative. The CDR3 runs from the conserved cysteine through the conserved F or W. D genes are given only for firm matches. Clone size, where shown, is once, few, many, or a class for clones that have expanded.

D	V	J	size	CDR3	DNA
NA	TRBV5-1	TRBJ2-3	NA	CASSLQGITTDTQYF	TGCGCCAGCAGCTTACAGGGAATTACCACAGATACGCAGTATTTT
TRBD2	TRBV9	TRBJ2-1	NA	CASSVHGLAEYNEQFF	TGTGCCAGCAGCGTACACGGGCTAGCGGAATACAATGAGCAGTTCTTC
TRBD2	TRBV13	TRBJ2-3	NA	CASSQVLRAGGLAGADTQYF	TGTGCCAGCAGCCAAGTCCTCAGAGCCGGTGGTCTAGCGGGAGCAGATACGCAGTATTTT
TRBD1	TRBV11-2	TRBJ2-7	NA	CASSLGTGGFQYEQYF	TGTGCCAGCAGCTTGGGGACAGGGGGCTTTCAGTACGAGCAGTACTTC
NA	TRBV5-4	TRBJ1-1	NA	CASSFLGAKSTEAFF	TGTGCCAGCAGCTTCTTGGGGGCGAAGAGCACTGAAGCTTTCTTT
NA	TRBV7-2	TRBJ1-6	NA	CASSPSSSPLHF	TGTGCCAGCAGCCCGTCCAGTTCACCCCTCCACTTT
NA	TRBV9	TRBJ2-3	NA	CASSDGLEGLWTDTQYF	TGTGCCAGCAGTGATGGTCTGGAGGGCCTGTGGACAGATACGCAGTATTTT
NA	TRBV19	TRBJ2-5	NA	CASSPRTEETQYF	TGTGCCAGTAGTCCCAGGACAGAAGAGACCCAGTACTTC
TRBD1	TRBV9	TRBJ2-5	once	CASSPNRDSVGETQYF	TGTGCCAGCAGCCCGAATCGGGACAGTGTGGGGGAGACCCAGTACTTC
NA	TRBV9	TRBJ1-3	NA	CASNRGDTSGNTIYF	TGTGCCAGCAACCGGGGGGACACCTCTGGAAACACCATATATTTT
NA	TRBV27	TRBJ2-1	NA	CASRSSLDPYNEQFF	TGTGCCAGCAGATCTAGCCTCGACCCCTACAATGAGCAGTTCTTC
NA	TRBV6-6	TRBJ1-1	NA	CASSYEQNTEAFF	TGTGCCAGCAGTTACGAGCAGAACACTGAAGCTTTCTTT
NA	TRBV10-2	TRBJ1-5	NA	CASSESRGIVRDNFYSNQPQHF	TGCGCCAGCAGTGAGTCCCGAGGTATAGTCAGGGACAATTTTTATAGCAATCAGCCCCAGCATTTT
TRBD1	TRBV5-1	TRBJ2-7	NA	CASSWTGGIVGEQYF	TGCGCCAGCAGCTGGACAGGGGGCATAGTGGGAGAGCAGTACTTC
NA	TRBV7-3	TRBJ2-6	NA	CASSLNQRGAGANVLTF	TGTGCCAGCAGCTTAAATCAAAGGGGTGCTGGGGCCAACGTCCTGACTTTC
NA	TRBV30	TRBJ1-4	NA	CAWAWAANEKLFF	TGTGCCTGGGCTTGGGCTGCTAATGAAAAACTGTTTTTT
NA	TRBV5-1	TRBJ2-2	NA	CASSLVYGGTGELFF	TGCGCCAGCAGCTTGGTATATGGGGGGACCGGGGAGCTGTTTTTT
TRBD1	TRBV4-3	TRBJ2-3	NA	CASSQDRKGDRGPDTQYF	TGCGCCAGCAGCCAAGATAGGAAAGGGGACAGGGGTCCAGATACGCAGTATTTT
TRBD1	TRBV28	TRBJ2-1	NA	CASRNQQGGNEQFF	TGTGCCAGCCGAAACCAACAGGGGGGCAATGAGCAGTTCTTC
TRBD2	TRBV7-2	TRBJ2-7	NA	CASSPGLAGHEQYF	TGTGCCAGCAGCCCTGGACTAGCGGGCCACGAGCAGTACTTC
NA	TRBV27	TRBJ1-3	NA	CASSLNSRSPGNTIYF	TGTGCCAGCAGTTTAAACTCCAGGTCTCCTGGAAACACCATATATTTT
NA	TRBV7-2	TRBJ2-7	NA	CASAPGQGKWGF	TGTGCCAGCGCACCGGGACAAGGAAAGTGGGGCTTC
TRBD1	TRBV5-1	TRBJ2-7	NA	CASSETPGQGHYEQYF	TGCGCCAGCAGCGAGACCCCGGGACAGGGTCACTACGAGCAGTACTTC
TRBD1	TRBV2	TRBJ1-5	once	CASTQGDSNQPQHF	TGTGCCAGCACCCAGGGGGACAGCAATCAGCCCCAGCATTTT
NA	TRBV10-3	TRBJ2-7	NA	CAISGQESDYEQYF	TGTGCCATCAGTGGACAGGAGTCCGACTACGAGCAGTACTTC
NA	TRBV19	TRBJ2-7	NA	CASSMAGNSYEQYF	TGTGCCAGTAGTATGGCGGGGAACAGCTACGAGCAGTACTTC
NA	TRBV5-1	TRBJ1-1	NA	CASSLRLNTEAFF	TGCGCCAGCAGCCTTCGGTTGAACACTGAAGCTTTCTTT
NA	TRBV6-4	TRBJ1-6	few	CASSHHIGSDSPLHF	TGTGCCAGCAGCCACCACATCGGGTCCGATTCACCCCTCCACTTT
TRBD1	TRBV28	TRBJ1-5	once	CASSLGTGGAISNQPQHF	TGTGCCAGCAGTTTAGGGACAGGGGGCGCGATTAGCAATCAGCCCCAGCATTTT
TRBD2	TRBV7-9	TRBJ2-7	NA	CASSPQRERSYEQYF	TGTGCCAGCAGCCCCCAGCGGGAGCGGTCCTACGAGCAGTACTTC
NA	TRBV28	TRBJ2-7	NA	CASSLALHYEQYF	TGTGCCAGCAGTTTGGCCTTACATTACGAGCAGTACTTC
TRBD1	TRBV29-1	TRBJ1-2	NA	CSVAGGAGNGYTF	TGCAGCGTTGCAGGGGGCGCGGGGAATGGCTACACCTTC
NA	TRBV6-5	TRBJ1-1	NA	CASSYVSGSEAFF	TGTGCCAGCAGTTACGTTTCCGGGTCTGAAGCTTTCTTT
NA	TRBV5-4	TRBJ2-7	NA	CASSLGTGAMGYEQYF	TGTGCCAGCAGCTTAGGAACTGGGGCCATGGGATACGAGCAGTACTTC
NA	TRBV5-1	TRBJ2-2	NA	CASSLGGGTGTGELFF	TGCGCCAGCAGCTTGGGAGGCGGCACGGGGACCGGGGAGCTGTTTTTT
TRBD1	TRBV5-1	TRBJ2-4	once	CASSSQTGGLAKNIQYF	TGCGCCAGCAGTTCTCAGACAGGGGGGTTAGCCAAAAACATTCAGTACTTC
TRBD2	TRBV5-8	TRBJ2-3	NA	CASSAGTSGRPSTDTQYF	TGTGCCAGCAGCGCCGGGACTAGCGGGAGACCTAGCACAGATACGCAGTATTTT
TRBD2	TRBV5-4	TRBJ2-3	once	CASSLLAGEIADTQYF	TGTGCCAGCAGCTTGCTAGCGGGAGAGATAGCAGATACGCAGTATTTT
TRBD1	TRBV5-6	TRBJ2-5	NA	CASSLRQGWQETQYF	TGTGCCAGCAGCCTTAGACAGGGGTGGCAAGAGACCCAGTACTTC
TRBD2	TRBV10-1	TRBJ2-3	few	CASSVTLAGASDTQYF	TGCGCCAGCAGCGTTACACTAGCGGGAGCGTCAGATACGCAGTATTTT
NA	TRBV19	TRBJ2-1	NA	CASSMRGEARNEQFF	TGTGCCAGTAGTATGCGGGGAGAGGCTCGCAATGAGCAGTTCTTC
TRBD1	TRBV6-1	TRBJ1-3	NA	CASRDRGPGNTIYF	TGTGCCAGCAGAGACAGGGGGCCTGGAAACACCATATATTTT
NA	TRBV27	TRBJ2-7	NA	CATKTGLGYEQYF	TGTGCCACCAAAACAGGGTTAGGTTACGAGCAGTACTTC
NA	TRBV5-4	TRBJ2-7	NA	CASSPEASSYEQYF	TGTGCCAGCAGCCCGGAGGCCAGCTCCTACGAGCAGTACTTC
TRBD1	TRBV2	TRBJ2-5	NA	CASSQDRVQETQYF	TGTGCCAGCAGCCAGGACAGGGTCCAAGAGACCCAGTACTTC